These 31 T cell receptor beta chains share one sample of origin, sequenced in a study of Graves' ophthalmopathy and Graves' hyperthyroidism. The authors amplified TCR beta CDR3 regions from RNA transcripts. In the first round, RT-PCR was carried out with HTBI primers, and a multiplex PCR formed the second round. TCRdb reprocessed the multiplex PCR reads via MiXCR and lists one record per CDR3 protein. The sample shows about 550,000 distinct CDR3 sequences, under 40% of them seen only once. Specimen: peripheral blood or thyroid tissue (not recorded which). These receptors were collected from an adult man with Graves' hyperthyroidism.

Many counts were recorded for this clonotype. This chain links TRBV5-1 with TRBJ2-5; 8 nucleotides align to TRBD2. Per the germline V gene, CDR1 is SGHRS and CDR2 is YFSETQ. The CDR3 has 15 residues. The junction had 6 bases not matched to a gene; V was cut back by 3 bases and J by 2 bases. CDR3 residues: CASSWTGRDQETQYF. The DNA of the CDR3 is TGCGCCAGCAGCTGGACCGGGAGGGATCAAGAGACCCAGTACTTC.

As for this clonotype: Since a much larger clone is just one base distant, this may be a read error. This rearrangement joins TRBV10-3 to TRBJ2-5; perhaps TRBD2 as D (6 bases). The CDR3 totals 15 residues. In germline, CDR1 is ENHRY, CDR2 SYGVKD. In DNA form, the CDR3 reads TGTGCCAGCAGTGAAGCGTTTCGGGGGAGGGAGACCCAGTACTTC. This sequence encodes CASSEAFRGRETQYF.

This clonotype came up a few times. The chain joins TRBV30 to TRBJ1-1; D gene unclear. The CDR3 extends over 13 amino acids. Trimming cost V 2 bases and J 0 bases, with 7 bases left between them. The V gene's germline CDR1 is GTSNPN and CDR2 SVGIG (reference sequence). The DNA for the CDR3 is TGTGCCTGGAGTCCCGGGATGAACACTGAAGCTTTCTTT. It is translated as CAWSPGMNTEAFF.

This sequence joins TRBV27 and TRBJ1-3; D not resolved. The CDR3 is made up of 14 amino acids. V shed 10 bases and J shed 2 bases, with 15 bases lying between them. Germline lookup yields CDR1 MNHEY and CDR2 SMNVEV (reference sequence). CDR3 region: CATKEEYAGNTIYF. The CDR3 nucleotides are TGTGCCACCAAGGAGGAATATGCTGGAAACACCATATATTTT.

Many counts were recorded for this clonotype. The CDR3 region has the DNA TGCAGCGTTGGGAGGGTGGGCACTGAAGCTTTCTTT. It translates to CSVGRVGTEAFF. This chain joins TRBV29-1 and TRBJ1-1; D remains ambiguous. The V gene lost 4 bases and the J gene lost 4 bases, with 10 bases spanning the gap. The CDR3 has 12 residues. CDR1 is SQVTM, CDR2 ANQGSEA, per germline.

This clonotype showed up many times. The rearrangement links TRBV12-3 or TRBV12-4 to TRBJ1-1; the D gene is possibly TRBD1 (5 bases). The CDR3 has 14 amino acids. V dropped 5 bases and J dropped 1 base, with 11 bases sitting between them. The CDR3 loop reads CASSKGRQNTEAFF. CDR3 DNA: TGTGCCAGCAGTAAGGGACGGCAGAACACTGAAGCTTTCTTT.

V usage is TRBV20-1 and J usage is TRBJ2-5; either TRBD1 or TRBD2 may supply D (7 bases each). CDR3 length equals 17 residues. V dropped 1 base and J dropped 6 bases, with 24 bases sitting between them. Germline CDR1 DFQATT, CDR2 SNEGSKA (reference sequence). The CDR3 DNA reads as TGCAGTGCTAGAGCCGATAAGACAGGGATCGGGAGGAAGACCCAGTACTTC. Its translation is CSARADKTGIGRKTQYF.

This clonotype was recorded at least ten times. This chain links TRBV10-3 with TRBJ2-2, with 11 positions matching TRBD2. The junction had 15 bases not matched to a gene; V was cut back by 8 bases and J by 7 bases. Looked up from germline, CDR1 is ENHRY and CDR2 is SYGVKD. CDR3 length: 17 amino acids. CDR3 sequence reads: CAIGNSGTSGINGELFF. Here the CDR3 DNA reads TGTGCCATCGGGAACTCCGGGACTAGCGGAATAAACGGGGAGCTGTTTTTT.

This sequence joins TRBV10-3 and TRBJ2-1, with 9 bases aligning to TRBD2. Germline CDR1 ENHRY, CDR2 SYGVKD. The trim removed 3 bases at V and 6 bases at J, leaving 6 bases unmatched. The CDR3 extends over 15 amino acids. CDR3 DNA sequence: TGTGCCATCAGTGAAGAGCGGGAGGTCCCCAATGAGCAGTTCTTC. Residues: CAISEEREVPNEQFF.

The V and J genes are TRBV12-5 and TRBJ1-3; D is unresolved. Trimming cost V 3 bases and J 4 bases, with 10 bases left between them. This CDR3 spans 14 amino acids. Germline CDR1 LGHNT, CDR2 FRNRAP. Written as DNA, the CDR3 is TGTGCTAGTGGTTTTGCGCACCCCGGAAACACCATATATTTT. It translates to CASGFAHPGNTIYF.

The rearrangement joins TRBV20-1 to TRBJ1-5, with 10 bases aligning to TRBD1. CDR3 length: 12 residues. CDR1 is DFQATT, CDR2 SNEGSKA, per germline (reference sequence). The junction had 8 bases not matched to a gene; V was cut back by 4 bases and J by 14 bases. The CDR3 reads CSATGTGVYEHF. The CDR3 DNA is TGCAGTGCTACCGGGACAGGGGTCTACGAGCATTTT.

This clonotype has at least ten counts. The CDR3 coding sequence is TGTGCCAGCAGCTGGGTTGTGGGCGGGGGAACCTACGAGCAGTACTTC. Protein sequence: CASSWVVGGGTYEQYF. The V and J genes are TRBV7-2 and TRBJ2-7; 7 bases agree with TRBD2. The CDR3 has 16 amino acids. The junction had 11 bases not matched to a gene; V was cut back by 4 bases and J by 2 bases. Germline-derived CDR1 and CDR2 are SGHTA and FQGNSA.

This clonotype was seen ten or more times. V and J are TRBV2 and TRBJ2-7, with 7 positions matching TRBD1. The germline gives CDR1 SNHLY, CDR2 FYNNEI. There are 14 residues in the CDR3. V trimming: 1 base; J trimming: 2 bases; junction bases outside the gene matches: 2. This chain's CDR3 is CASSEVQGAYEQYF. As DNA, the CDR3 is TGTGCCAGCAGTGAAGTGCAGGGGGCCTACGAGCAGTACTTC.

The CDR3 reads CASRTGDRNYNSPLHF. The CDR3 DNA reads TGTGCCAGCAGAACAGGGGACAGAAACTATAATTCACCCCTCCACTTT. V is TRBV6-5 and J is TRBJ1-6; 7 bases align to TRBD1. The CDR3 sequence is 16 residues long. The V gene end was trimmed by 6 bases and the J gene end by 3 bases; junction bases not matched to a gene: 8. Germline V gene sequence: CDR1 MNHEY, CDR2 SVGAGI.

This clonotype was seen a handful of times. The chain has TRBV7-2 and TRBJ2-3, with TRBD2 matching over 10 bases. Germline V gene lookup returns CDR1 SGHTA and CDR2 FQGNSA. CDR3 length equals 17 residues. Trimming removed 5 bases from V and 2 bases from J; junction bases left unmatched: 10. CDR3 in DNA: TGTGCCAGCAGCGCCAAAGGACTAGCGGAATACACAGATACGCAGTATTTT. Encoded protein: CASSAKGLAEYTDTQYF.

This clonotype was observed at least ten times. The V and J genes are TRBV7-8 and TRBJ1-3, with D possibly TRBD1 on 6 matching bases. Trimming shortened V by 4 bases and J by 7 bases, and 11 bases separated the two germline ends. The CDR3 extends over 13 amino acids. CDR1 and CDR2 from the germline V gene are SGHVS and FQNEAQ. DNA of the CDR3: TGTGCCAGCAGCTCGAACAGGGCCAACACCATATATTTT. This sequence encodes CASSSNRANTIYF.

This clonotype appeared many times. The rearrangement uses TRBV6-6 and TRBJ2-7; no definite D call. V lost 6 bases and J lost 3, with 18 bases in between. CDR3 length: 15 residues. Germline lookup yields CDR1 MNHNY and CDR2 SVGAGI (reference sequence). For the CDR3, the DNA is TGTGCCAGCAGCGGAGCAACTAACTCCCACTACGAGCAGTACTTC. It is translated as CASSGATNSHYEQYF.

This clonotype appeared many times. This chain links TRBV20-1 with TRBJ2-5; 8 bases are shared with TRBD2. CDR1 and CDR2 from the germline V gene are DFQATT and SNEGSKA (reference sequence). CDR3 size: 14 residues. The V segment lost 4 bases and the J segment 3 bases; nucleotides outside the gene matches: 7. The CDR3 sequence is CSATRTSPKETQYF. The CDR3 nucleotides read TGCAGTGCTACCCGGACTAGCCCAAAAGAGACCCAGTACTTC.

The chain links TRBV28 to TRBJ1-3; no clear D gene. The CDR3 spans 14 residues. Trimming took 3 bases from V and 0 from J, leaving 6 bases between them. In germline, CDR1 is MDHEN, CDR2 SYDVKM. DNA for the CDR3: TGTGCCAGCAGTTTCCACGGCTCTGGAAACACCATATATTTT. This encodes CASSFHGSGNTIYF.

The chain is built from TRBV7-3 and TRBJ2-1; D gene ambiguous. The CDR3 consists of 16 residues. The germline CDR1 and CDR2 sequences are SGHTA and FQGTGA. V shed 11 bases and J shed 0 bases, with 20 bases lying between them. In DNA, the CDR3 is TGTGCCGTAAGATCAGGAGCTCTTAGCTCCTACAATGAGCAGTTCTTC. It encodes CAVRSGALSSYNEQFF.

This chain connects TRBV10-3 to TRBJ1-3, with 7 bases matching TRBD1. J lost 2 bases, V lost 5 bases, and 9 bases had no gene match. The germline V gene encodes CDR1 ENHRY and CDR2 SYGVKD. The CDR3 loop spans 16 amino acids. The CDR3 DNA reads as TGTGCCATCAGTTACCTAGGGGGCGAGGCTGGAAACACCATATATTTT. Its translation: CAISYLGGEAGNTIYF.

This CDR3 is CAISETAGRGSPLHF. The CDR3 DNA reads TGTGCCATCAGTGAGACGGCAGGGAGAGGATCACCCCTCCACTTT. V and J are TRBV10-3 and TRBJ1-6, with a weak D call TRBD1 (5 bases). This CDR3 has 15 residues. Trimming took 2 bases from V and 10 from J, leaving 15 bases between them. The germline CDR1 and CDR2 sequences are ENHRY and SYGVKD.

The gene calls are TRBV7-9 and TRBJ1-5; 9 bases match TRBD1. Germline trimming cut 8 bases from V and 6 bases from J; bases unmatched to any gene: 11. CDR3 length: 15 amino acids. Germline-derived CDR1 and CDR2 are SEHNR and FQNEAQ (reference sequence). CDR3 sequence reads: CASSPPGQGSQPQHF. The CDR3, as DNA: TGTGCCAGCTCACCACCGGGACAGGGCTCTCAGCCCCAGCATTTT. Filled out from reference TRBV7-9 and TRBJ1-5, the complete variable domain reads DTGVSQNPRHKITKRGQNVTFRCDPISEHNRLYWYRQTLGQGPEFLTYFQNEAQLEKSRLLSDRFSAERPKGSFSTLEIQRTEQGDSAMYLCASSPPGQGSQPQHFGDGTRLSIL.

The CDR3 region has the DNA TGTGCCAGCAGTGAAGGACAGACGAAATACCAAGAGACCCAGTACTTC. As protein: CASSEGQTKYQETQYF. J is TRBJ2-5 and V is TRBV2, with a weak D call TRBD1 (5 bases). Germline assignment: CDR1 SNHLY and CDR2 FYNNEI. CDR3 length equals 16 residues. V was clipped by 1 base and J by 0 bases, with 12 bases between them.

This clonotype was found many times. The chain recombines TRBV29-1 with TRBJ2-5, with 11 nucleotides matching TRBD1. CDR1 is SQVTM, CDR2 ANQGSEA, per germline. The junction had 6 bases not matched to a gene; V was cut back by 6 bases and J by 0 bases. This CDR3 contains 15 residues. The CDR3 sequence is CSVDSGQGDQETQYF. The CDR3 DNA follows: TGCAGCGTAGACTCGGGACAGGGGGACCAAGAGACCCAGTACTTC.

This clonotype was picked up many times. The DNA of the CDR3 is TGCGCCAGCAGCCAAGATCAAGGGTGGTCCTATGGCTACACCTTC. Translating it yields CASSQDQGWSYGYTF. V usage is TRBV4-1 and J usage is TRBJ1-2; D unclear. V lost 0 bases and J 4 bases, leaving 12 bases between the germline ends. This CDR3 comprises 15 residues. Germline CDR1 and CDR2: MGHRA and YSYEKL.

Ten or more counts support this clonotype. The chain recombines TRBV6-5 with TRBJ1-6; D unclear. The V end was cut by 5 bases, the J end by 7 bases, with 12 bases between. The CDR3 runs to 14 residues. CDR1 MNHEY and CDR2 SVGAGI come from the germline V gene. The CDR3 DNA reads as TGTGCCAGCAGTCCCGAAGGAAAGAATTCACCCCTCCACTTT. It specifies CASSPEGKNSPLHF.

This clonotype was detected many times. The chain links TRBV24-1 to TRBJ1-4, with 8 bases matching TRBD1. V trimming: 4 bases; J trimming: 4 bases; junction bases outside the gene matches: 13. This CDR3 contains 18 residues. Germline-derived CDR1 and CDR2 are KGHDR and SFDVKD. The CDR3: CATSEGQGYRSGNEKLFF. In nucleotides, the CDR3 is TGTGCCACCAGTGAAGGACAGGGTTATCGGTCTGGTAATGAAAAACTGTTTTTT.

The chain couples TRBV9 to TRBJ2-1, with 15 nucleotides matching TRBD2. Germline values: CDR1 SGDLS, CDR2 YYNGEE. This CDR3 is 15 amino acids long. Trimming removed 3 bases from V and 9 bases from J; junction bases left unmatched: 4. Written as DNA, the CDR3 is TGTGCCAGCAGCGAGAGGACTAGCGGGGGGGGTGAGCAGTTCTTC. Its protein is CASSERTSGGGEQFF.

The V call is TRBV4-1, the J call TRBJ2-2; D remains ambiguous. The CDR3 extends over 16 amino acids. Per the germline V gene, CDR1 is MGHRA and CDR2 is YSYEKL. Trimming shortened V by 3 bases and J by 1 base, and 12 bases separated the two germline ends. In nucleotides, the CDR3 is TGCGCCAGCAGCCAGACCAATTCTAGGAACACCGGGGAGCTGTTTTTT. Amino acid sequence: CASSQTNSRNTGELFF.

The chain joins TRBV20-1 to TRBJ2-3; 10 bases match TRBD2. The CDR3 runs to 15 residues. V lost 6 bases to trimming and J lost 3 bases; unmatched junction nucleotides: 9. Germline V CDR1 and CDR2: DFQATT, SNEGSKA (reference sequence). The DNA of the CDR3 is TGCAGTGCCCGTAGCGGGGGGCATAAAACAGATACGCAGTATTTT. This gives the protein CSARSGGHKTDTQYF.